This T cell receptor beta chain was captured by sequencing in a study of neurological immune-mediated disorders. This clonotype was seen ten or more times. V lost 1 base to trimming and J lost 7 bases; unmatched junction nucleotides: 6. Germline V gene data show CDR1 as SGDLS and CDR2 as YYNGEE. This CDR3 contains 16 residues. In TCRdb, the 5' RACE reads were re-called with MiXCR into one record per CDR3 protein. The sample has under 70,000 distinct CDR3 sequences; about 3.2% are singletons. Unsorted libraries were generated from 2 million PBMCs held at -80 degrees C. The specimen was PBMCs. The chain uses TRBV9 and TRBJ1-6; 9 positions agree with TRBD1. The clonotype was recovered from a woman in her fifties or sixties with multiple sclerosis. In nucleotides, the CDR3 is TGTGCCAGCAGCGTAACTCCCGGACAGGGGAATTCACCCCTCCACTTT. It translates to CASSVTPGQGNSPLHF. Full variable domain (remainder filled in from reference TRBV9 and TRBJ1-6): DSGVTQTPKHLITATGQRVTLRCSPRSGDLSVYWYQQSLDQGLQFLIQYYNGEERAKGNILERFSAQQFPDLHSELNLSSLELGDSALYFCASSVTPGQGNSPLHFGNGTRLTVT.